This is a list of T cell receptor beta chains from one sample in a study of T cell repertoires in ileal Crohn's disease. The assay was immunoSEQ multiplex PCR, and TCRdb's table has in-frame clones only and misses some. The sample yields roughly 4,200 clones, 76% seen once. The specimen was ileal tissue. The receptors come from an adult with Crohn's disease. The CDR3 runs from the conserved cysteine through the conserved F or W. A D gene is named only where the DNA matches it firmly. Expanded clones get a size class; other rows say once, few or many, or leave the size out.

d_call clone_size j_call cdr3_length v_call cdr3_nt cdr3_aa
TRBD1 . TRBJ1-3 17 TRBV19 TGTGCCAGTAGCCCGGGGGACAGGGGGTCTCCTGGAAACACCATATATTTT CASSPGDRGSPGNTIYF
. . TRBJ1-1 15 TRBV15 TGTGCCACCAGCAGAGACAGGGGATTGAACACTGAAGCTTTCTTT CATSRDRGLNTEAFF
TRBD1 . TRBJ1-1 15 TRBV6-1 TGTGCCAGCAGTCCCATGGGACAGGCGAACACTGAAGCTTTCTTT CASSPMGQANTEAFF
. . TRBJ2-1 18 TRBV19 TGTGCCAGTAGTATTCGGGGCCAGAGGGGCACTAGGAACAATGAGCAGTTCTTC CASSIRGQRGTRNNEQFF
. . TRBJ1-3 15 TRBV9 TGTGCCAGCAGCGCCTTCACAGGGTATGGAAACACCATATATTTT CASSAFTGYGNTIYF
. once TRBJ1-2 14 TRBV6-5 TGTGCCAGCAGCCCTTCCGGAAGGGCCTATGGCTACACCTTC CASSPSGRAYGYTF
. few TRBJ1-2 15 TRBV4-1 TGCGCCAGCAGCCAAGATACAGGTCGGGACTATGGCTACACCTTC CASSQDTGRDYGYTF
TRBD2 . TRBJ2-1 15 TRBV7-2 TGTGCCAGCAGCTTAGTCGCTAGCGGGTACAATGAGCAGTTCTTC CASSLVASGYNEQFF
TRBD1 . TRBJ1-4 15 TRBV7-2 TGTGCCAGCAGCTTAGCTACAGGGGCGGCCGAAAAACTGTTTTTT CASSLATGAAEKLFF
TRBD1 . TRBJ1-5 14 TRBV6-1 TGTGCCAGCAGTGGACGACAGGGTGGACAGCCCCAGCATTTT CASSGRQGGQPQHF
. few TRBJ1-1 13 TRBV7-2 TGTGCCAGCAGCCAGGGACAGAACACTGAAGCTTTCTTT CASSQGQNTEAFF
TRBD1 . TRBJ1-5 15 TRBV19 TGTGCCAGTAGTATGGACAGGGGTTGGTATCAGCCCCAGCATTTT CASSMDRGWYQPQHF
. . TRBJ1-1 15 TRBV7-2 TGTGCCAGCAGCTTAGCCGTCAGGAGGAACACTGAAGCTTTCTTT CASSLAVRRNTEAFF
. . TRBJ2-2 14 TRBV27 TGTGCCAGCAGTTTAAACAGAGACACCGGGGAGCTGTTTTTT CASSLNRDTGELFF
TRBD1 . TRBJ1-1 14 TRBV2 TGTGCCTCACAAGCCGGGACAGCCAAGACTGAAGCTTTCTTT CASQAGTAKTEAFF
. . TRBJ1-3 15 TRBV13 TGTGCCAGCAGTGAAGAGGAGACAGGAGGGAACACCATATATTTT CASSEEETGGNTIYF
TRBD2 . TRBJ2-3 18 TRBV19 TGTGCCAGTAGTAAAGGGACTAGCGGGAGTTTTTCGACAGATACGCAGTATTTT CASSKGTSGSFSTDTQYF
. once TRBJ2-2 16 TRBV18 TGTGCCAGCTCACCCCGTGGGAACGCGAACACCGGGGAGCTGTTTTTT CASSPRGNANTGELFF
TRBD1 . TRBJ1-5 17 TRBV6-1 TGTGCCAGCAATGAGGGACAGGGGGGAATTAGCAATCAGCCCCAGCATTTT CASNEGQGGISNQPQHF
TRBD1 . TRBJ1-6 15 TRBV11-2 TGTGCCAGCAGCTTAATGGGACAGGGGAATTCACCCCTCCACTTT CASSLMGQGNSPLHF
. . TRBJ2-5 11 TRBV29-1 TGCAGCGTTAGGATTGTAGAGACCCAGTACTTC CSVRIVETQYF
. . TRBJ1-1 13 TRBV7-9 TGTGCCAGCGCCGATCAAACCGGGACAGAAGCTTTCTTT CASADQTGTEAFF
. . TRBJ2-5 15 TRBV9 TGTGCCAGCAGCGTAGGGAGGGGTTTCCAAGAGACCCAGTACTTC CASSVGRGFQETQYF